These 7 T cell receptor beta chains originate from one sample sequenced in a study of identical twins. TCRdb reprocessed the 5' RACE reads with MiXCR, giving one entry per CDR3 protein. The table has 300,000 or so distinct CDR3 sequences, 7.5% to 9.5% seen once. These data were also filed under a second study, of yellow fever vaccine responses in identical twins.

The specimen sequenced was CD8+ T cells sorted from blood. These receptors were obtained from a woman younger than 35 in good health.

The chain employs TRBV29-1 and TRBJ1-1, with D unclear. Trimming cost V 4 bases and J 1 base, with 13 bases left between them. The CDR3 has 14 residues. Germline V lookup: CDR1 SQVTM, CDR2 ANQGSEA. The CDR3 DNA reads TGCAGCGTTGGAGGCAGGCAGCGGAACACTGAAGCTTTCTTT. Encoded protein: CSVGGRQRNTEAFF.

This chain connects TRBV29-1 to TRBJ2-7; 7 bases fit TRBD1. J lost 3 bases, V lost 2 bases, and 10 bases had no gene match. Germline loops: CDR1 SQVTM, CDR2 ANQGSEA. The CDR3 length is 15 residues. This CDR3 reads CSVEWFRQGYYEQYF. In DNA, the CDR3 is TGCAGCGTTGAATGGTTTCGACAGGGCTACTACGAGCAGTACTTC.

The chain combines TRBV20-1 with TRBJ2-7; possible D gene TRBD2, 6 bases. V lost 6 bases and J 4 bases, leaving 16 bases between the germline ends. The CDR3 runs 13 residues. CDR1 is DFQATT, CDR2 SNEGSKA, per germline (reference sequence). The CDR3 DNA reads as TGCAGTGCCGGGGGATGGGGCGAATACGAGCAGTACTTC. Its translation: CSAGGWGEYEQYF.

Ten or more counts support this clonotype. The J gene is TRBJ2-3, the V gene TRBV12-3 or TRBV12-4; TRBD2 is a possible D gene (5 bases). The CDR3 covers 16 residues. V was trimmed by 2 bases and J by 3 bases, leaving 15 bases between them. CDR3 in amino acids: CASSLLLDSLTDTQYF. CDR3 nucleotide sequence: TGTGCCAGCAGTTTATTGCTGGACTCTCTAACAGATACGCAGTATTTT.

This clonotype was seen repeatedly, ten times or more. This chain connects TRBV20-1 to TRBJ2-7; D assignment may be TRBD1 or TRBD2 (5 bases each). Trimming left V 3 bases short and J 0 bases short, with 12 bases between. From germline, CDR1 is DFQATT and CDR2 SNEGSKA (reference sequence). The CDR3 totals 14 residues. The CDR3 coding sequence is TGCAGTGCTAGGCCCCATGGGGGCTCCTACGAGCAGTACTTC. Its translation is CSARPHGGSYEQYF.

This clonotype was seen at least ten times. This chain joins TRBV6-1 and TRBJ1-5, with TRBD1 as a possible D gene (6 bases). Trimming left V 3 bases short and J 3 bases short, with 18 bases between. Germline assignment: CDR1 MNHNS and CDR2 SASEGT. The CDR3 spans 17 residues. In nucleotides, the CDR3 is TGTGCCAGCAGTGACCCGACAGGAGTGACCTTCAATCAGCCCCAGCATTTT. The encoded protein is CASSDPTGVTFNQPQHF.

This clonotype has only a few counts. This chain joins TRBV25-1 and TRBJ2-3; D gene uncertain. This CDR3 contains 11 residues. Deletions cut 4 bases from V and 6 bases from J, with 5 bases between. Germline V lookup: CDR1 MGHDK, CDR2 SYGVNS. The CDR3 nucleotides read TGTGCCAGCAGTGGGATGGATACGCAGTATTTT. It codes for CASSGMDTQYF.